This TCR beta chain was profiled in a study of blood T cell repertoires in COVID-19. Per the original methods: Amplified reference gene primers provided the basis for estimating nucleated cell counts. Measured with immunoSEQ multiplex PCR; TCRdb has only the in-frame clones, and not every one. V, J and clone size were drawn from that table, and D and trimming were deduced from the DNA. The table has about 260,000 clones, 88% seen once. Seattle patients were enrolled while actively infected and followed longitudinally. CDR3 length equals 13 residues. The ends were cut back, 3 bases at V and 0 bases at J, with 5 bases in the middle.

The sequence derives from a woman under 40 with COVID-19, enrolled during active disease. The chain employs TRBV12-3 or TRBV12-4 and TRBJ2-5, with D perhaps matching TRBD2 (5 bases). The specimen was peripheral blood. CDR3 residues: CASSLRDQETQYF. The CDR3 DNA reads as TGTGCCAGCAGTTTGCGGGACCAAGAGACCCAGTACTTC.